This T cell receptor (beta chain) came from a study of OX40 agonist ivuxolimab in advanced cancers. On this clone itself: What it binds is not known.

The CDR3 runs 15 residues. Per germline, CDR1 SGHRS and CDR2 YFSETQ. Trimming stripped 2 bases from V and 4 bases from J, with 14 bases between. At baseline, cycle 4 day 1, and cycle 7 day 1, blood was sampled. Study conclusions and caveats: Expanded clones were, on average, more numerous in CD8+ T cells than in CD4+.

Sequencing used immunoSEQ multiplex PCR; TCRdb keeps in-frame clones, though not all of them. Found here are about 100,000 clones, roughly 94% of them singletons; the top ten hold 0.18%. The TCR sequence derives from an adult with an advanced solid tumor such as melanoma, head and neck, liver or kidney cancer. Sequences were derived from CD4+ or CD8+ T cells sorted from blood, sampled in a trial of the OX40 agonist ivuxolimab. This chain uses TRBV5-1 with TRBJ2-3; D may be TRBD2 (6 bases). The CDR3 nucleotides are TGCGCCAGCAGCTTTCTATCGGGAGATTCAGATACGCAGTATTTT. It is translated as CASSFLSGDSDTQYF.